A single count supports the clone carrying this T cell receptor (beta chain). Trimming removed 8 bases from V and 4 bases from J, with 8 bases in between. This CDR3 spans 12 amino acids. The germline CDR1 and CDR2 sequences are MDHEN and SYDVKM. This entry belongs to a study of shared clonotypes between healthy human individuals. The assay was immunoSEQ multiplex PCR, and TCRdb's table has in-frame clones only and misses some. The sample has 550,000 to 850,000 clones, roughly 70% seen once. The rearrangement links TRBV28 to TRBJ2-2; D uncertain. Sequencing used memory CD4+ T cells sorted from blood. Indicated subset: CD45RA-negative fraction. The receptor comes from a woman aged 25-40 years in good health. The DNA of the CDR3 is TGTGCCAGCGCCGCCGTCACCGGGGAGCTGTTTTTT. As protein: CASAAVTGELFF. Together with reference TRBV28 and TRBJ2-2, the CDR3 gives the full variable domain: DVKVTQSSRYLVKRTGEKVFLECVQDMDHENMFWYRQDPGLGLRLIYFSYDVKMKEKGDIPEGYSVSREKKERFSLILESASTNQTSMYLCASAAVTGELFFGEGSRLTVL.